The 27 T cell receptor beta chains in this list originate from one sample, sequenced in a study of CD8+CD57+ T cells in acquired aplastic anemia. It was genomic DNA that served as the template for profiling TCR beta VDJ and CDR3. TCRdb independently ran MiXCR on the reads; one entry per CDR3 protein. Of some 180,000 distinct CDR3 sequences listed, about half are singletons. Sequenced material: sorted CD4+, CD8+, or CD8+CD57+ T cells (not recorded which) from PBMCs. The receptors stem from a human donor in good health.

A few counts support this clonotype. The CDR3: CASRKKPGLGTDTQYF. The CDR3 DNA sequence: TGTGCCAGCAGAAAAAAACCGGGACTAGGGACAGATACGCAGTATTTT. The chain has TRBV6-1 and TRBJ2-3; TRBD2 matches at 8 bases. Germline CDR1 reads MNHNS; CDR2 reads SASEGT. V trimming: 6 bases; J trimming: 3 bases; junction bases outside the gene matches: 11. The CDR3 is made up of 16 amino acids.

This clonotype was counted at least ten times. V gene TRBV10-2 combines with J gene TRBJ2-1, with a weak D call TRBD2 (6 bases). CDR1 and CDR2 from the germline V gene are WSHSY and SAAADI. The CDR3 runs to 15 residues. Trimming removed 4 bases at V and 6 bases at J, with 16 bases between. This chain's CDR3 is CASSVERAGPNEQFF. CDR3 nucleotide sequence: TGCGCCAGCAGTGTCGAGCGGGCGGGCCCCAATGAGCAGTTCTTC.

The chain links TRBV25-1 to TRBJ2-3; 8 positions agree with TRBD1. The CDR3 runs 17 residues. Looked up from germline, CDR1 is MGHDK and CDR2 is SYGVNS. Losses at the gene ends were 4 bases for V and 0 bases for J; bases not matched to a gene: 9. The CDR3 here is CASSGRGQGASTDTQYF. CDR3 in DNA: TGTGCCAGCAGTGGAAGGGGGCAGGGGGCTAGCACAGATACGCAGTATTTT.

V is TRBV2 and J is TRBJ2-2; unclear D gene. CDR1 is SNHLY and CDR2 is FYNNEI in the germline V gene. The CDR3 sequence is 12 residues long. Trimming pared 6 bases from V and 6 bases from J, leaving 8 bases between. CDR3 coding DNA: TGTGCCAGCAGGTATAGCTCCGGGGAGCTGTTTTTT. It is translated as CASRYSSGELFF.

This clonotype showed up just a few times. The chain joins TRBV20-1 to TRBJ2-7; 11 nucleotides align to TRBD2. The CDR3 loop spans 14 amino acids. Germline V gene lookup returns CDR1 DFQATT and CDR2 SNEGSKA (reference sequence). V lost 3 bases, J lost 7 bases, and 8 bases stayed unmatched. The CDR3 DNA sequence: TGCAGTGCTAGGGTAGCGGGAGGGCCGGGGGAGCAGTACTTC. Translating gives CSARVAGGPGEQYF.

This clonotype appeared a few times. This chain links TRBV29-1 with TRBJ2-3, with D perhaps TRBD2 (6 bases). The germline CDR1 and CDR2 sequences are SQVTM and ANQGSEA. Deletions cut 3 bases from V and 0 bases from J, with 10 bases between. CDR3 size: 14 residues. The CDR3 DNA is TGCAGCGTTGAGGGGCTAGCGAGCACAGATACGCAGTATTTT. This translates into CSVEGLASTDTQYF.

The genes are TRBV5-6 and TRBJ2-7; perhaps TRBD1 as D (6 bases). This CDR3 has 14 residues. The germline CDR1 and CDR2 sequences are SGHDT and YYEEEE. Between the trimmed V and J ends, which lost 2 bases and 6 bases, there was a span of 15 bases. CDR3 DNA: TGTGCCAGCAGCTTACCCGGACAGTCCCGCGAGCAGTACTTC. As protein: CASSLPGQSREQYF.

The CDR3 here is CSAQRRGGWNEQYF. The CDR3 nucleotides read TGCAGTGCCCAACGACGGGGGGGCTGGAACGAGCAGTACTTC. The chain links TRBV20-1 to TRBJ2-7; 8 bases match TRBD2. Germline CDR1 and CDR2: DFQATT and SNEGSKA (reference sequence). The CDR3 has 14 amino acids. Trimming at V came to 6 bases and at J to 5 bases, leaving 12 bases not matched to a gene.

The rearrangement links TRBV19 to TRBJ2-7; D call uncertain. The CDR3 loop spans 13 amino acids. The ends were cut back, 2 bases at V and 1 base at J, with 6 bases in the middle. From germline, CDR1 is LNHDA and CDR2 SQIVND (reference sequence). The CDR3 is CASSIKVSYEQYF. CDR3 DNA: TGTGCCAGTAGTATAAAGGTATCCTACGAGCAGTACTTC.

Only a few counts were recorded for this clonotype. The chain uses TRBV3-1 and TRBJ2-7, with D possibly matching TRBD2 (5 bases). The CDR3 is made up of 14 amino acids. Germline V lookup: CDR1 LGHDT, CDR2 YNNKEL (reference sequence). The V and J ends lost 4 bases and 2 bases respectively, with 12 bases between them. As DNA, the CDR3 is TGTGCCAGCAGCCGGGGAGAGAGAGCCTACGAGCAGTACTTC. Translating it yields CASSRGERAYEQYF.

This clonotype was observed many times. The CDR3 here is CASSPPGREDYNEQFF. DNA of the CDR3: TGCGCCAGCAGCCCTCCCGGGCGGGAGGACTACAATGAGCAGTTCTTC. The chain has TRBV4-1 and TRBJ2-1; TRBD2 agrees at 8 bases. The CDR3 runs 16 residues. The V gene's germline CDR1 is MGHRA and CDR2 YSYEKL. Unmatched junction bases numbered 8, after V lost 4 bases and J lost 3 bases.

The gene calls are TRBV6-1 and TRBJ1-5, with D possibly TRBD1 on 5 matching bases. Germline CDR1 reads MNHNS; CDR2 reads SASEGT. The V end lost 2 bases, the J end lost 2 bases, and 16 bases lay between the germline ends. The CDR3 totals 17 residues. CDR3 amino acids: CASSEFEVGRGNQPQHF. The CDR3 nucleotides read TGTGCCAGCAGTGAATTCGAAGTGGGCAGGGGCAATCAGCCCCAGCATTTT.

This clonotype was counted a single time. The gene calls are TRBV5-1 and TRBJ2-5, with 9 nucleotides matching TRBD2. Trimming cost V 1 base and J 4 bases; bases outside gene matches: 8. The CDR3 has 16 residues. Germline values: CDR1 SGHRS, CDR2 YFSETQ. The DNA of the CDR3 is TGCGCCAGCAGCTTGAAGGCTAGCGGGACGGGAGAGACCCAGTACTTC. Amino acids: CASSLKASGTGETQYF.

CDR3 in amino acids: CATSDALAGAYNEQFF. CDR3 DNA: TGTGCCACCAGTGATGCCCTAGCGGGCGCCTACAATGAGCAGTTCTTC. The V gene is TRBV24-1, the J gene TRBJ2-1; 8 bases match TRBD2. The CDR3 covers 16 residues. The V segment lost 3 bases and the J segment 2 bases; nucleotides outside the gene matches: 5. Germline assignment: CDR1 KGHDR and CDR2 SFDVKD.

This chain joins TRBV2 and TRBJ1-6; possible D gene TRBD1, 5 bases. Trimming cost V 3 bases and J 11 bases, with 14 bases left between them. Germline CDR1 SNHLY, CDR2 FYNNEI. The CDR3 has 14 amino acids. As DNA, the CDR3 is TGTGCCAGCAGTGAGGAGGGGTCTGGTCCACCCCTCCACTTT. Translation gives CASSEEGSGPPLHF.

This clonotype was seen ten or more times. The chain uses TRBV25-1 and TRBJ2-7; 7 bases are a match to TRBD1. V was pared by 1 base and J by 2 bases, with 11 bases of the junction left unmatched. Germline V gene data show CDR1 as MGHDK and CDR2 as SYGVNS. There are 17 residues in the CDR3. CDR3 in DNA: TGTGCCAGCAGTGAATGGAGGAATCCAGGGGGAACCTACGAGCAGTACTTC. Translating gives CASSEWRNPGGTYEQYF.

The rearrangement joins TRBV2 to TRBJ1-4; 8 bases agree with TRBD1. Germline values: CDR1 SNHLY, CDR2 FYNNEI. The junction had 4 bases not matched to a gene; V was cut back by 6 bases and J by 7 bases. This CDR3 is 13 amino acids long. CDR3: CASSDRGSEKLFF. The DNA of the CDR3 is TGTGCCAGCAGCGACAGGGGAAGTGAAAAACTGTTTTTT.

V and J are TRBV20-1 and TRBJ2-1, with TRBD2 matching over 13 bases. Unmatched junction bases numbered 9, after V lost 0 bases and J lost 7 bases. This CDR3 has 17 amino acids. The germline V gene encodes CDR1 DFQATT and CDR2 SNEGSKA (reference sequence). The CDR3 reads CSARDPFGGLAGNEQFF. The CDR3 DNA is TGCAGTGCTAGAGACCCTTTTGGGGGACTAGCGGGAAATGAGCAGTTCTTC.

This clonotype was observed a few times. A junction end diverges from the germline sequence, so it may reflect a read error. The J gene is TRBJ2-5, the V gene TRBV6-1; D is unresolved. Germline V gene lookup returns CDR1 MNHNS and CDR2 SASEGT. The CDR3 has 14 amino acids. The CDR3 spells CASSETRTQETQYF. In nucleotides, the CDR3 is TGTGCCAGCAGTGAGACCAGGACCCAAGAGACCCAGTACTTT.

Regarding this clonotype: Being one base from a much bigger clone, this may be a read error. This sequence joins TRBV5-6 and TRBJ2-1; 14 bases map to TRBD2. Germline-derived CDR1 and CDR2 are SGHDT and YYEEEE. The CDR3 spans 18 residues. CDR3: CAGSLNPTGTSGSYEQFF. DNA of the CDR3: TGTGCCGGCAGCTTAAACCCGACCGGGACTAGCGGGAGCTATGAGCAGTTCTTC.

This clonotype was seen repeatedly, ten times or more. The chain combines TRBV20-1 with TRBJ1-2; no firm D call. CDR1 and CDR2 (germline): DFQATT, SNEGSKA (reference sequence). The ends were cut back, 6 bases at V and 2 bases at J, with 16 bases in the middle. The CDR3 runs to 14 residues. The CDR3 loop is CSAGLRASNYGYTF. CDR3 in DNA: TGCAGTGCCGGGTTAAGGGCCTCCAACTATGGCTACACCTTC.

This rearrangement joins TRBV4-1 to TRBJ1-1; D is unresolved. The V and J ends lost 2 bases and 0 bases respectively, with 10 bases between them. Germline lookup yields CDR1 MGHRA and CDR2 YSYEKL. The CDR3 consists of 15 residues. CDR3 sequence reads: CASSQPGLLNTEAFF. The CDR3 DNA follows: TGCGCCAGCAGCCAACCCGGACTGTTGAACACTGAAGCTTTCTTT.

This clonotype was found a few times. V gene TRBV25-1 combines with J gene TRBJ2-1; 10 nucleotides align to TRBD1. Germline-derived CDR1 and CDR2 are MGHDK and SYGVNS. V shed 3 bases, J shed 7 bases, and the junction held 9 bases outside the gene matches. This CDR3 spans 16 amino acids. The CDR3 protein is CASSELDGTGVNEQFF. In DNA form, the CDR3 reads TGTGCCAGCAGTGAGCTAGACGGGACAGGGGTGAATGAGCAGTTCTTC.

The V call is TRBV20-1, the J call TRBJ2-5; 8 nucleotides line up with TRBD1. The CDR3 length is 14 residues. Looked up from germline, CDR1 is DFQATT and CDR2 is SNEGSKA (reference sequence). CDR3 nucleotides: TGCAGCGCGGGACCCAGGGGGCGTGGAGAGACCCAGTACTTC. Protein sequence: CSAGPRGRGETQYF.

The rearrangement links TRBV7-6 to TRBJ1-4; D call uncertain. The CDR3 contains 12 residues. CDR1 is SGHVS, CDR2 FNYEAQ, per germline. Between the trimmed V and J ends, which lost 6 bases and 4 bases, there was a span of 6 bases. DNA of the CDR3: TGTGCCAGCAGAGGTGGTAATGAAAAACTGTTTTTT. Its protein is CASRGGNEKLFF.

The table lists this clonotype with many counts. This rearrangement joins TRBV5-1 to TRBJ1-5; D is ambiguous. With 0 bases removed from V and 7 bases from J, the gap between germline ends came to 8 bases. This CDR3 has 13 amino acids. Germline V gene data show CDR1 as SGHRS and CDR2 as YFSETQ. CDR3 protein: CASSLGVRQPQHF. DNA of the CDR3: TGCGCCAGCAGCTTGGGAGTGAGGCAGCCCCAGCATTTT.

The J gene is TRBJ2-2, the V gene TRBV2; TRBD1 might be the D (5 bases). The length of the CDR3 is 14 residues. CDR1 is SNHLY and CDR2 is FYNNEI in the germline V gene. V shed 1 base and J shed 2 bases, with 5 bases lying between them. This CDR3 is CASSEGTNTGELFF. The CDR3, as DNA: TGTGCCAGCAGTGAAGGGACAAACACCGGGGAGCTGTTTTTT.